A selection of T cell receptor beta chains follows, all from one sample in a study of shared clonotypes between healthy human individuals. Repertoires were generated with immunoSEQ multiplex PCR, while TCRdb's copy carries only in-frame clones and drops some. The table includes some 700,000 clones, 90% detected once. The sample comprised memory CD8+ T cells from PBMCs. The receptors stem from a man between 18 and 29 years old in good health. Some clones in this sample may be carry-over from other donors' samples. Both conserved end residues are part of each CDR3. The order of the fields is D gene, clone size, V gene, J gene, CDR3 DNA, CDR3 protein. A D gene is named only where the DNA matches it firmly. Clone size is not always given. Where it is, it says once, few, many or a class for expanded clones.

d_call: TRBD1; clone_size: once; v_call: TRBV6-1; j_call: TRBJ1-2; cdr3_nt: TGTGCCAGCAGTGAAAGGGGTTCAGGGGGGATCTATGGCTACACCTTC; cdr3_aa: CASSERGSGGIYGYTF
d_call: TRBD1; clone_size: -; v_call: TRBV4-3; j_call: TRBJ1-2; cdr3_nt: TGCGCCAGCAGCCAAAAAACGGGGGACAGTCATGGCTACACCTTC; cdr3_aa: CASSQKTGDSHGYTF
d_call: -; clone_size: -; v_call: TRBV5-1; j_call: TRBJ2-5; cdr3_nt: TGCGCCAGCAGCTTTCAGGGCCAGCAAGAGACCCAGTACTTC; cdr3_aa: CASSFQGQQETQYF
d_call: -; clone_size: -; v_call: TRBV9; j_call: TRBJ2-2; cdr3_nt: TGTGCCAGCAGCGTAGCCGAGTCCGGGGAGCTGTTTTTT; cdr3_aa: CASSVAESGELFF
d_call: TRBD2; clone_size: -; v_call: TRBV4-1; j_call: TRBJ2-1; cdr3_nt: TGCGCCAGCAGCCACCAAGCGGGAGGAGCCTACAATGAGCAGTTCTTC; cdr3_aa: CASSHQAGGAYNEQFF
d_call: TRBD1; clone_size: -; v_call: TRBV27; j_call: TRBJ2-7; cdr3_nt: TGTGCCAGCAGTTTATCCGTCTTCTCAGGGGGCAGGTACGAGCAGTACTTC; cdr3_aa: CASSLSVFSGGRYEQYF
d_call: -; clone_size: -; v_call: TRBV4-2; j_call: TRBJ1-6; cdr3_nt: TGTGCCAGCAGACAAGAGAGTTCCAGCCAATATAATCCACCCCTCCACTTT; cdr3_aa: CASRQESSSQYNPPLHF
d_call: TRBD1; clone_size: -; v_call: TRBV27; j_call: TRBJ1-1; cdr3_nt: TGTGCCAGCAGTTTATCCGCCGGGACAGGGGAGGCTGAAGCTTTCTTT; cdr3_aa: CASSLSAGTGEAEAFF
d_call: TRBD1; clone_size: -; v_call: TRBV4-3; j_call: TRBJ1-5; cdr3_nt: TGCGCCAGCAGCCAAGACAGGGGGTCCGATCAGCCCCAGCATTTT; cdr3_aa: CASSQDRGSDQPQHF
d_call: -; clone_size: -; v_call: TRBV9; j_call: TRBJ2-7; cdr3_nt: TGTGCCAGCAGCCCGGACGGATTTATAAACTCCTACGAGCAGTACTTC; cdr3_aa: CASSPDGFINSYEQYF